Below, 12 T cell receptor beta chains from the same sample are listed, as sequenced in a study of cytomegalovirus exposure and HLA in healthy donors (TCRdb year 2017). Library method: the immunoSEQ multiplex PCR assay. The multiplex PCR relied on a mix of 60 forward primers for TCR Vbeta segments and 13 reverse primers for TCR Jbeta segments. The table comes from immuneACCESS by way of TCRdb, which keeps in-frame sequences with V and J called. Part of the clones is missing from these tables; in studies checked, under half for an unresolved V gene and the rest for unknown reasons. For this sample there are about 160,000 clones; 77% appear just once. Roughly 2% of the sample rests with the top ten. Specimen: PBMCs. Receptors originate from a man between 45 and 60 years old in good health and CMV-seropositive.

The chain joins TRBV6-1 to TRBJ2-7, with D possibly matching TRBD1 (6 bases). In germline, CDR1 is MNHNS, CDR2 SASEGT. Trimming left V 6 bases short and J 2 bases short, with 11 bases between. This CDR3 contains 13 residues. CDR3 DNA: TGTGCCAGCAGGGACAGCACCACCTACGAGCAGTACTTC. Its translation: CASRDSTTYEQYF.

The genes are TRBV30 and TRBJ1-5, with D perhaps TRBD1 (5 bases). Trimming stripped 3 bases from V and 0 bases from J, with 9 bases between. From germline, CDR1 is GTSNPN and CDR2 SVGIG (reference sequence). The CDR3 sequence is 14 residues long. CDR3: CAWSRQHSNQPQHF. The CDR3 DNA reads TGTGCCTGGAGCCGACAGCATAGCAATCAGCCCCAGCATTTT.

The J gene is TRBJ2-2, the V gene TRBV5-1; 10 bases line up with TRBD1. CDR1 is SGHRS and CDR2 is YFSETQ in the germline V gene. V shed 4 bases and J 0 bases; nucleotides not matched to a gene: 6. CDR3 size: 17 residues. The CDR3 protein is CASSTGQGRANTGELFF. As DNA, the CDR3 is TGCGCCAGCAGCACGGGACAGGGGAGAGCGAACACCGGGGAGCTGTTTTTT.

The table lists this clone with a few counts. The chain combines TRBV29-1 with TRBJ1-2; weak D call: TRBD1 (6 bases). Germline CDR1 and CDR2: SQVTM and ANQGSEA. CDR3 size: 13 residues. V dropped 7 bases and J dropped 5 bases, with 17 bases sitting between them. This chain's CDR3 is CSAYAGGGYGYTF. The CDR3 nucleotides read TGCAGCGCCTACGCGGGGGGCGGGTATGGCTACACCTTC.

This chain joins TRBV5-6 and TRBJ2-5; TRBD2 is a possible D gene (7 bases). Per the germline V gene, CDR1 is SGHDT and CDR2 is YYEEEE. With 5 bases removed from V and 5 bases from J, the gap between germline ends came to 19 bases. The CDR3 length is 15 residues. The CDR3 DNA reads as TGTGCCAGCAGTTTAGGAAGGGGGGGCCTGGAGACCCAGTACTTC. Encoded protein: CASSLGRGGLETQYF.

CDR3 amino acids: CASSFGQVNQPQHF. CDR3 in DNA: TGTGCCAGCAGCTTCGGACAGGTCAATCAGCCCCAGCATTTT. The V call is TRBV28, the J call TRBJ1-5; the match to TRBD1 covers 7 bases. Germline V lookup: CDR1 MDHEN, CDR2 SYDVKM. This CDR3 spans 14 amino acids. After removal of 6 bases from V and 3 bases from J, the junction contained 5 bases not matched to a gene. Using reference TRBV28 and TRBJ1-5 for the parts outside the CDR3, the full variable domain is DVKVTQSSRYLVKRTGEKVFLECVQDMDHENMFWYRQDPGLGLRLIYFSYDVKMKEKGDIPEGYSVSREKKERFSLILESASTNQTSMYLCASSFGQVNQPQHFGDGTRLSIL.

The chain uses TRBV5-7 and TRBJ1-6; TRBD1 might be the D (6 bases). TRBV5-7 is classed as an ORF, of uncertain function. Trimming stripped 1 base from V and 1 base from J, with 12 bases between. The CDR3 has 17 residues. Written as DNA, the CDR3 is TGTGCCAGCAGCTTGAACAGGGTGGTATCCTATAATTCACCCCTCCACTTT. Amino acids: CASSLNRVVSYNSPLHF.

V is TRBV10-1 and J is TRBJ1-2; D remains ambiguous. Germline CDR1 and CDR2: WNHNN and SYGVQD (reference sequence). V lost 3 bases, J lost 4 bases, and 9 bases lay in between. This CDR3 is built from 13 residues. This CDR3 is CASSETATYGYTF. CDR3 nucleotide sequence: TGCGCCAGCAGTGAAACAGCAACCTATGGCTACACCTTC.

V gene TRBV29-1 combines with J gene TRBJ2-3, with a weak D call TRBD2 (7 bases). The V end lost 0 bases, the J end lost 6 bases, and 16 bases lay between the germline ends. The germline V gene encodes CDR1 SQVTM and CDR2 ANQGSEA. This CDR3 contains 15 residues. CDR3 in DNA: TGCAGCGTTGAAGAGGGGCGGGGGCGCGAGGATACGCAGTATTTT. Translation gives CSVEEGRGREDTQYF.

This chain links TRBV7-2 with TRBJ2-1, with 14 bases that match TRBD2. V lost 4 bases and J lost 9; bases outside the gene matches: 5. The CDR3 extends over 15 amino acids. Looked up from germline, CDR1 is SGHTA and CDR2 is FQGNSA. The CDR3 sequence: CASSWGLAGVTEQFF. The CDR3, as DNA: TGTGCCAGCAGCTGGGGACTAGCGGGGGTCACTGAGCAGTTCTTC. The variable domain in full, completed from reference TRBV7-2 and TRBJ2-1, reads GAGVSQSPSNKVTEKGKDVELRCDPISGHTALYWYRQSLGQGLEFLIYFQGNSAPDKSGLPSDRFSAERTGGSVSTLTIQRTQQEDSAVYLCASSWGLAGVTEQFFGPGTRLTVL.

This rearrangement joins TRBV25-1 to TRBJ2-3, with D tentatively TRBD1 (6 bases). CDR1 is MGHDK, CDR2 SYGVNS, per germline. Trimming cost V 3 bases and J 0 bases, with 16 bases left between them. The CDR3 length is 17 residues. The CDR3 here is CASSDRRQVTSTDTQYF. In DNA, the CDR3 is TGTGCCAGCAGTGACCGTAGACAGGTCACTAGCACAGATACGCAGTATTTT.

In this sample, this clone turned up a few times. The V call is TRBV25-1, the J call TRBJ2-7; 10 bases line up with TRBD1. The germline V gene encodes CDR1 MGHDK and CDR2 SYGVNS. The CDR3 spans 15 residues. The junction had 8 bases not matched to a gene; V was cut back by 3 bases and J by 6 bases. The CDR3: CASSDWDRGVGEQYF. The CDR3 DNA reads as TGTGCCAGCAGTGACTGGGACAGGGGAGTGGGCGAGCAGTACTTC.